This is a list of T cell receptor beta chains from one sample in a study of blood T cell repertoires in COVID-19. Some clones are missing from TCRdb's copy, which holds only in-frame ones; the method was immunoSEQ multiplex PCR. Among 150,000 to 200,000 clones, around 87% were seen once, and the ten largest hold about 3%. The sequencing sample was made of peripheral blood. The receptors originated from a man aged 35 to 55 with active or convalescent COVID-19. Each CDR3 is given with its conserved first and last residue. A D gene is named only where the DNA matches it firmly. Expanded clones get a size class; other rows say once, few or many, or leave the size out.

V gene,J gene,D gene,clone size,CDR3 protein,CDR3 DNA
TRBV4-2,TRBJ2-7,TRBD1,NA,CASSQDDRQGDEQYF,TGTGCCAGCAGCCAAGATGATCGACAGGGGGACGAGCAGTACTTC
TRBV3-1/TRBV3-2,TRBJ2-7,NA,few,CASSQGSSGRGALEQYF,TGTGCCAGCAGCCAAGGATCCTCAGGCAGGGGAGCCCTCGAGCAGTACTTC
TRBV2,TRBJ2-3,TRBD1,NA,CASRGQGETQYF,TGTGCCAGCCGTGGACAGGGGGAGACGCAGTATTTT
TRBV9,TRBJ2-5,TRBD2,NA,CASSAGLQETQYF,TGTGCCAGCAGCGCGGGACTACAAGAGACCCAGTACTTC
TRBV27,TRBJ1-6,NA,NA,CASRTGGGFNSPLHF,TGTGCCAGCAGAACGGGGGGGGGCTTCAATTCACCCCTCCACTTT
TRBV10-3,TRBJ2-1,NA,NA,CAISGPRSDEQFF,TGTGCCATCAGTGGTCCCCGGAGCGATGAGCAGTTCTTC
TRBV5-5,TRBJ2-7,TRBD1,NA,CASSLELRGTTYEQYF,TGTGCCAGCAGCTTGGAACTCAGGGGGACCACCTACGAGCAGTACTTC
TRBV11-2,TRBJ1-2,NA,NA,CASSPKTGVVGYGYTF,TGTGCCAGCAGCCCAAAAACCGGGGTAGTGGGCTATGGCTACACCTTC
TRBV5-1,TRBJ2-1,TRBD2,NA,CASSATSVRNGEQFF,TGCGCCAGCAGCGCGACTAGCGTGCGGAACGGTGAGCAGTTCTTC
TRBV5-5,TRBJ1-1,TRBD1,NA,CASSLDRGSTEAFF,TGTGCCAGCAGTCTCGACAGGGGGAGCACTGAAGCTTTCTTT
TRBV19,TRBJ1-5,NA,NA,CASSEVEVNQPQHF,TGTGCCAGTAGTGAAGTGGAGGTCAATCAGCCCCAGCATTTT
TRBV7-9,TRBJ2-7,TRBD1,NA,CASSLDSEGASYEQYF,TGTGCCAGCAGCTTAGATAGCGAGGGGGCATCCTACGAGCAGTACTTC
TRBV28,TRBJ2-2,TRBD1,NA,CASRGTGVPGELFF,TGTGCCAGCAGGGGGACAGGGGTCCCCGGGGAGCTGTTTTTT
TRBV18,TRBJ2-1,TRBD2,NA,CASSPRSGADNEQFF,TGTGCCAGCTCACCGCGTAGCGGGGCGGACAATGAGCAGTTCTTC
TRBV5-1,TRBJ2-6,TRBD1,once,CASSMGTGTGVGGANVLTF,TGCGCCAGCAGCATGGGGACCGGGACAGGGGTCGGTGGGGCCAACGTCCTGACTTTC
TRBV4-1,TRBJ1-4,NA,NA,CASSPLGGPGVREKLFF,TGCGCCAGCAGCCCCTTAGGAGGACCGGGGGTGAGGGAAAAACTGTTTTTT
TRBV18,TRBJ1-3,TRBD1,NA,CASSPGTGAPDFSGNTIYF,TGTGCCAGCTCGCCCGGGACAGGGGCACCTGATTTCTCTGGAAACACCATATATTTT
TRBV5-8,TRBJ2-5,NA,NA,CASSLRVNQETQYF,TGTGCCAGCAGCTTGAGAGTGAACCAAGAGACCCAGTACTTC
TRBV25-1,TRBJ2-3,NA,medium-sized,CASRIQEDTQYF,TGTGCCAGCAGGATTCAAGAGGATACGCAGTATTTT
TRBV30,TRBJ1-2,TRBD1,NA,CAWKNRGPHGYTF,TGTGCCTGGAAAAACAGGGGACCCCATGGCTACACCTTC
TRBV5-1,TRBJ1-1,TRBD1,NA,CASSLGQGPTEAFF,TGCGCCAGCAGCTTGGGACAGGGTCCCACTGAAGCTTTCTTT
TRBV4-1,TRBJ1-5,NA,NA,CASSQEQGVGQPQHF,TGCGCCAGCAGCCAAGAACAGGGAGTAGGACAGCCCCAGCATTTT
TRBV11-2,TRBJ1-2,TRBD1,NA,CASSLLPGGGYTF,TGTGCCAGCAGCCTCCTGCCAGGGGGTGGCTACACCTTC
TRBV30,TRBJ1-2,TRBD1,NA,CAWRRTGGVYGYTF,TGTGCCTGGAGGCGGACAGGAGGGGTCTATGGCTACACCTTC
TRBV4-2,TRBJ2-5,NA,NA,CASSQDRGRGTETQYF,TGTGCCAGCAGCCAAGATAGAGGCAGGGGCACAGAGACCCAGTACTTC
TRBV19,TRBJ1-5,TRBD1,NA,CASTRGQGGNQPQHF,TGTGCCTCAACGAGAGGACAGGGAGGCAATCAGCCCCAGCATTTT
TRBV30,TRBJ1-1,TRBD1,NA,CAWSSFPRGSTEAFF,TGTGCCTGGAGTTCCTTCCCCAGGGGGTCCACTGAAGCTTTCTTT
TRBV2,TRBJ1-6,NA,NA,CASIVEAGVSPLHF,TGTGCCAGCATTGTTGAGGCAGGGGTGTCACCCCTCCACTTT
TRBV5-5,TRBJ1-6,NA,NA,CASSPSGVANSPLHF,TGTGCCAGCAGTCCCTCCGGGGTGGCGAATTCACCCCTCCACTTT
TRBV7-2,TRBJ1-5,TRBD1,once,CASGATGLNQPQHF,TGTGCCAGCGGAGCGACAGGGCTCAATCAGCCCCAGCATTTT
TRBV3-1/TRBV3-2,TRBJ2-2,TRBD2,NA,CASSQAREGPITGELFF,TGTGCCAGCAGCCAAGCGCGGGAGGGGCCAATCACCGGGGAGCTGTTTTTT
TRBV18,TRBJ2-6,NA,NA,CASSPPGQSSGANVLTF,TGTGCCAGCTCACCACCCGGACAGTCCTCTGGGGCCAACGTCCTGACTTTC
TRBV24-1,TRBJ2-1,TRBD2,NA,CATSDFSGGFYNEQFF,TGTGCCACCAGTGATTTTAGCGGGGGGTTCTACAATGAGCAGTTCTTC
TRBV27,TRBJ2-7,TRBD1,NA,CASSLTGREQYF,TGTGCCAGCAGTCTGACAGGGCGGGAGCAGTACTTC
TRBV4-1,TRBJ1-2,TRBD1,NA,CASRHDRGRGYTF,TGCGCCAGCAGACATGACAGGGGGCGAGGCTACACCTTC
TRBV29-1,TRBJ1-1,TRBD1,NA,CSARQGATSTEAFF,TGCAGCGCCCGCCAGGGGGCGACAAGCACTGAAGCTTTCTTT
TRBV5-8,TRBJ2-5,TRBD1,once,CASSLDHRTGETQYF,TGTGCCAGCAGCTTGGACCATCGGACAGGGGAGACCCAGTACTTC
TRBV10-3,TRBJ2-7,NA,NA,CAIRLGLGGYEQYF,TGTGCCATCCGCCTCGGGCTCGGGGGCTACGAGCAGTACTTC
TRBV2,TRBJ1-5,TRBD1,NA,CASRPGTGSQPQHF,TGTGCCAGCAGACCCGGGACAGGTTCTCAGCCCCAGCATTTT
TRBV30,TRBJ2-3,TRBD2,NA,CAWSVPLAGLYTQYF,TGTGCCTGGAGTGTACCGCTAGCGGGGTTGTATACGCAGTATTTT
TRBV3-1/TRBV3-2,TRBJ1-1,TRBD1,NA,CASSQVGQGAEAFF,TGTGCCAGCAGCCAAGTGGGACAGGGGGCTGAAGCTTTCTTT
TRBV27,TRBJ1-5,NA,NA,CASSYPDCPSNQPQHF,TGTGCCAGCAGTTACCCCGACTGCCCTAGCAATCAGCCCCAGCATTTT
TRBV25-1,TRBJ2-3,NA,once,CASSGAVTDTQYF,TGTGCCAGCAGTGGGGCAGTCACAGATACGCAGTATTTT
TRBV11-3,TRBJ2-7,NA,NA,CASSLAPTDKQYF,TGTGCCAGCAGCTTAGCCCCAACAGATAAGCAGTACTTC
TRBV5-4,TRBJ2-2,TRBD1,NA,CASRGQGNTGELFF,TGTGCCAGCAGAGGACAGGGGAACACCGGGGAGCTGTTTTTT
TRBV23-1,TRBJ1-5,NA,NA,CASSRIREDPCLQPQHF,TGCGCCAGCAGTCGGATTAGGGAGGACCCATGCCTTCAGCCCCAGCATTTT